This T cell receptor (beta chain) was identified in a study of blood T cell repertoires in COVID-19. Study details: Samples of COVID-19 (acute and convalescent) were obtained from the United States, Italy and Spain. PBMCs, B-cell-depleted T cells, or T cells were the source of the cDNA or gDNA that made up the material.

Exposed participants encountered a COVID-19 case during the 2 weeks preceding study entry. This CDR3 is built from 11 residues. CDR1 and CDR2 from the germline V gene are SNHLY and FYNNEI. V lost 6 bases to trimming and J lost 6 bases, with 8 bases between them. Produced via immunoSEQ multiplex PCR; TCRdb's table is partial and in-frame only. Of some 180,000 clones listed, less than 90% are singletons. The TCR originated in a woman aged 25 to 39 who had been exposed to COVID-19. This chain links TRBV2 with TRBJ1-2; tentatively, D is TRBD1 (6 bases). Sample: PBMCs or T cells enriched from blood (not recorded which). The chain's CDR3 is CASRQGNGYTF. CDR3 nucleotides: TGTGCCAGCAGACAGGGCAATGGCTACACCTTC.